Each of the 27 T cell receptor beta chains below was sequenced from the same sample in a study. TCRdb re-called the 5' RACE reads with MiXCR, one entry per CDR3 protein. This table has about 180 distinct CDR3 sequences, under 35% appearing once. Sequenced material: central memory T cells from blood PBMCs. Stated subset: central memory CD4+ T cells. The receptors were gathered from a male donor with HIV.

This clonotype was seen a few times. The chain couples TRBV4-1 to TRBJ2-7; D unclear. Trimming pared 0 bases from V and 5 bases from J, leaving 11 bases between. The CDR3 covers 14 residues. Per germline, CDR1 MGHRA and CDR2 YSYEKL. CDR3 in amino acids: CASSQDVQGNEQYV. CDR3 sequence (DNA): TGCGCCAGCAGCCAAGATGTGCAAGGGAACGAGCAGTACGTC.

The chain joins TRBV30 to TRBJ1-2; D ambiguous. The CDR3 is 14 residues long. Germline assignment: CDR1 GTSNPN and CDR2 SVGIG (reference sequence). Trimming shortened V by 2 bases and J by 3 bases, and 13 bases separated the two germline ends. CDR3 protein: CAWSKTPSDYGYTF. Written as DNA, the CDR3 is TGTGCCTGGAGTAAGACACCATCAGACTATGGCTACACCTTC.

This clonotype was seen a handful of times. This chain joins TRBV7-9 and TRBJ2-6; 8 bases map to TRBD1. This CDR3 has 21 amino acids. CDR1 and CDR2 from the germline V gene are SEHNR and FQNEAQ (reference sequence). V trimming: 3 bases; J trimming: 0 bases; junction bases outside the gene matches: 16. CDR3 sequence reads: CASSLYVGSGTGGSGANVLTF. CDR3 DNA sequence: TGTGCCAGCAGCTTGTATGTCGGATCCGGGACAGGAGGCTCTGGGGCCAACGTCCTGACTTTC. The whole variable domain, remainder taken from reference TRBV7-9 and TRBJ2-6, is DTGVSQNPRHKITKRGQNVTFRCDPISEHNRLYWYRQTLGQGPEFLTYFQNEAQLEKSRLLSDRFSAERPKGSFSTLEIQRTEQGDSAMYLCASSLYVGSGTGGSGANVLTFGAGSRLTVL.

The chain combines TRBV7-9 with TRBJ1-1; maybe TRBD1 (6 bases). The V end lost 5 bases, the J end lost 0 bases, and 16 bases lay between the germline ends. Germline V CDR1 and CDR2: SEHNR, FQNEAQ (reference sequence). This CDR3 is built from 16 residues. CDR3 sequence: CASSPHRDSVNTEAFF. The CDR3 nucleotides read TGTGCCAGCAGCCCACACAGGGATTCGGTGAACACTGAAGCTTTCTTT.

The CDR3 protein is CSVDPSGGWQAGELFF. The DNA for the CDR3 is TGCAGCGTTGACCCTAGCGGGGGGTGGCAAGCCGGGGAGCTGTTTTTT. V usage is TRBV29-1 and J usage is TRBJ2-2, with 11 bases aligning to TRBD2. The germline gives CDR1 SQVTM, CDR2 ANQGSEA. Germline trimming cut 3 bases from V and 6 bases from J; bases unmatched to any gene: 9. The CDR3 is 16 amino acids.

This clonotype came up a few times. The genes are TRBV20-1 and TRBJ1-1; D not certain. CDR3 length equals 14 residues. Germline V CDR1 and CDR2: DFQATT, SNEGSKA (reference sequence). V lost 5 bases and J 4 bases, leaving 17 bases between the germline ends. The CDR3 here is CSAPLVPGGTEAFF. DNA for the CDR3: TGCAGTGCTCCCTTAGTCCCGGGCGGCACTGAAGCTTTCTTT.

The chain carries TRBV6-2 or TRBV6-3 and TRBJ2-3; D possibly corresponds to TRBD2 (6 bases). The CDR3 is 19 residues long. Between the trimmed V and J ends, which lost 3 bases and 1 base, there was a span of 23 bases. The germline V gene has CDR1 MNHEY and CDR2 SVGEGT. The DNA for the CDR3 is TGTGCCAGCAGTTATCCCCAAGGCAAGGGGACTCCACGCACAGATACGCAGTATTTT. Its protein product is CASSYPQGKGTPRTDTQYF.

A few counts support this clonotype. V gene TRBV10-3 combines with J gene TRBJ2-4, with 7 bases lining up with TRBD2. Looked up from germline, CDR1 is ENHRY and CDR2 is SYGVKD. This CDR3 is built from 15 residues. Trimming at V came to 0 bases and at J to 10 bases, leaving 9 bases not matched to a gene. The CDR3, as DNA: TGTGCCATCAGTGAGTCGACTAGCCTGGATCGGATTCAGTACTTC. It encodes CAISESTSLDRIQYF.

The chain employs TRBV7-3 and TRBJ1-2; D gene uncertain. Germline V CDR1 and CDR2: SGHTA, FQGTGA. Between the trimmed V and J ends, which lost 2 bases and 2 bases, there was a span of 9 bases. The CDR3 extends over 14 amino acids. DNA for the CDR3: TGTGCCAGCAGCTTAGACGCAGGAAACTATGGCTACACCTTC. Its translation: CASSLDAGNYGYTF.

A few counts support this clonotype. This chain links TRBV15 with TRBJ1-6; D is unclear. This CDR3 is built from 16 residues. V gave up 3 bases and J gave up 8 bases, with 17 bases separating them. Looked up from germline, CDR1 is LNHNV and CDR2 is YYDKDF (reference sequence). The CDR3 DNA reads as TGTGCCACCAGCAGTAGGCAGCCGGGGAAGGATTCACCCCTCCACTTT. Protein sequence: CATSSRQPGKDSPLHF. Complete variable domain (other parts from reference TRBV15 and TRBJ1-6): DAMVIQNPRYQVTQFGKPVTLSCSQTLNHNVMYWYQQKSSQAPKLLFHYYDKDFNNEADTPDNFQSRRPNTSFCFLDIRSPGLGDTAMYLCATSSRQPGKDSPLHFGNGTRLTVT.

The gene calls are TRBV6-5 and TRBJ1-5; D is ambiguous. The V end was cut by 0 bases, the J end by 7 bases, with 10 bases between. Germline V CDR1 and CDR2: MNHEY, SVGAGI. There are 14 residues in the CDR3. CDR3 amino acids: CASSYSRDSQPQHF. In nucleotides, the CDR3 is TGTGCCAGCAGTTACTCGAGGGATTCCCAGCCCCAGCATTTT.

This chain joins TRBV29-1 and TRBJ1-4; D not certain. This CDR3 is 14 amino acids long. Trimming removed 6 bases at V and 11 bases at J, with 22 bases between. The germline gives CDR1 SQVTM, CDR2 ANQGSEA. CDR3: CSVSSGEPGGKLFF. CDR3 in DNA: TGCAGCGTCTCTTCCGGGGAGCCCGGAGGGAAACTGTTTTTT.

V gene TRBV4-2 combines with J gene TRBJ1-2; D not certain. This CDR3 contains 15 residues. The V end was cut by 7 bases, the J end by 4 bases, with 19 bases between. The germline CDR1 and CDR2 sequences are LGHNA and YNFKEQ. The CDR3 sequence is CASTPRNSPIYGYTF. The CDR3, as DNA: TGTGCCAGCACCCCAAGGAACAGTCCGATCTATGGCTACACCTTC.

The chain joins TRBV5-1 to TRBJ2-2; the D is unclear. Trimming left V 3 bases short and J 0 bases short, with 6 bases between. This CDR3 contains 14 residues. Germline CDR1 and CDR2: SGHRS and YFSETQ. In DNA form, the CDR3 reads TGCGCCAGCAGCTCCCGGTCGAACACCGGGGAGCTGTTTTTT. Amino acids: CASSSRSNTGELFF.

This clonotype ranks as hyperexpanded. The rearrangement joins TRBV6-4 to TRBJ1-5; no reliable D call. V dropped 3 bases and J dropped 4 bases, with 13 bases sitting between them. The CDR3 consists of 15 residues. Germline V lookup: CDR1 MRHNA, CDR2 SNTAGT. The CDR3 reads CASSDRGLGNQPQHF. For the CDR3, the DNA is TGTGCCAGCAGTGATCGAGGCCTCGGGAATCAGCCCCAGCATTTT.

The chain combines TRBV10-1 with TRBJ2-1, with TRBD2 as a possible D gene (6 bases). The CDR3 covers 14 residues. CDR1 is WNHNN and CDR2 is SYGVQD in the germline V gene (reference sequence). V shed 6 bases and J shed 2 bases, with 11 bases lying between them. Here the CDR3 DNA reads TGCGCCAGCAGCCGACTAGGGACCTACAATGAGCAGTTCTTC. It translates to CASSRLGTYNEQFF.

The gene calls are TRBV5-4 and TRBJ2-1; 8 positions match TRBD1. The length of the CDR3 is 14 residues. Trimming cost V 3 bases and J 9 bases; bases outside gene matches: 8. Germline V gives CDR1 SGHNT, CDR2 YYREEE (reference sequence). The chain's CDR3 is CASSYQGARGEQFF. As DNA, the CDR3 is TGTGCCAGCAGCTACCAGGGGGCAAGGGGTGAGCAGTTCTTC.

This clonotype was counted a few times. The chain employs TRBV11-3 and TRBJ2-3; a possible D gene is TRBD1 (6 bases). CDR1 SGHNT and CDR2 YENEEA come from the germline V gene. The CDR3 is 17 residues long. Trimming pared 1 base from V and 0 bases from J, leaving 14 bases between. CDR3 amino acids: CASSLGAGALSTDTQYF. The DNA of the CDR3 is TGTGCCAGCAGCTTAGGGGCAGGGGCCCTTAGCACAGATACGCAGTATTTT.

The table lists this clonotype with a few counts. The chain recombines TRBV10-3 with TRBJ2-3; 8 bases match TRBD1. Losses at the gene ends were 10 bases for V and 2 bases for J; bases not matched to a gene: 5. Germline assignment: CDR1 ENHRY and CDR2 SYGVKD. This CDR3 comprises 13 residues. Here the CDR3 DNA reads TGTGCCACCTCGACAGGGGTCACAGATACGCAGTATTTT. This encodes CATSTGVTDTQYF.

In this sample, this clonotype turned up a few times. The chain joins TRBV4-1 to TRBJ2-1, with a tentative D call TRBD1 (6 bases). CDR1 is MGHRA and CDR2 is YSYEKL in the germline V gene. The CDR3 is 16 residues long. V was shortened by 3 bases and J by 0 bases, with 12 bases between the two germline ends. CDR3 region: CASSHTGIDSYNEQFF. The CDR3 DNA follows: TGCGCCAGCAGCCATACAGGGATAGACTCCTACAATGAGCAGTTCTTC.

This clonotype was detected only a few times. The chain recombines TRBV6-1 with TRBJ2-7; TRBD1 is a possible D gene (6 bases). Germline CDR1 MNHNS, CDR2 SASEGT. The CDR3 runs 12 residues. Trimming left V 4 bases short and J 5 bases short, with 9 bases between. The CDR3 coding sequence is TGTGCCAGCAGTGCAACAGGGCACGAGCAGTACGTC. This gives the protein CASSATGHEQYV.

The chain employs TRBV19 and TRBJ2-5, with 8 nucleotides matching TRBD2. This CDR3 has 16 amino acids. Germline CDR1 and CDR2: LNHDA and SQIVND (reference sequence). The V gene end was trimmed by 5 bases and the J gene end by 5 bases; junction bases not matched to a gene: 13. The CDR3 sequence is CASSAIGGGLEETQYF. CDR3 nucleotide sequence: TGTGCCAGTAGTGCGATCGGGGGGGGCCTGGAGGAGACCCAGTACTTC.

This clonotype was recorded a few times. The genes are TRBV30 and TRBJ1-6; D gene uncertain. The ends were cut back, 0 bases at V and 10 bases at J, with 16 bases in the middle. This CDR3 spans 15 amino acids. Germline values: CDR1 GTSNPN, CDR2 SVGIG (reference sequence). The CDR3 region has the DNA TGTGCCTGGAGTGTACCCTCCCCAGCGGGGTCACCCCTCCACTTT. This sequence encodes CAWSVPSPAGSPLHF.

The V and J genes are TRBV19 and TRBJ2-3; no clear D. V lost 3 bases, J lost 0 bases, and 7 bases lay in between. In germline, CDR1 is LNHDA, CDR2 SQIVND (reference sequence). The CDR3 runs 14 residues. For the CDR3, the DNA is TGTGCCAGTAGTATCCAGCTGAGCACAGATACGCAGTATTTT. It encodes CASSIQLSTDTQYF.

In its sample, this clonotype was seen a few times. J is TRBJ1-5 and V is TRBV30; D is undetermined. The CDR3 extends over 13 amino acids. CDR1 is GTSNPN and CDR2 is SVGIG in the germline V gene (reference sequence). With 3 bases removed from V and 4 bases from J, the gap between germline ends came to 10 bases. The CDR3 sequence is CAWRAGVNQPQHF. CDR3 coding DNA: TGTGCCTGGAGGGCAGGAGTAAATCAGCCCCAGCATTTT. Full variable domain (rest looked up from reference TRBV30 and TRBJ1-5): SQTIHQWPATLVQPVGSPLSLECTVEGTSNPNLYWYRQAAGRGLQLLFYSVGIGQISSEVPQNLSASRPQDRQFILSSKKLLLSDSGFYLCAWRAGVNQPQHFGDGTRLSIL.

This chain uses TRBV11-3 with TRBJ2-3; D is possibly TRBD1 (6 bases). Germline V gives CDR1 SGHNT, CDR2 YENEEA. Trimming removed 3 bases from V and 3 bases from J, with 13 bases in between. This CDR3 is built from 15 residues. The CDR3 region is CASSFGQGNTDTQYF. The CDR3 DNA follows: TGTGCCAGCAGCTTCGGGCAGGGGAATACAGATACGCAGTATTTT. Variable domain in full (rest from reference TRBV11-3 and TRBJ2-3): EAGVVQSPRYKIIEKKQPVAFWCNPISGHNTLYWYLQNLGQGPELLIRYENEEAVDDSQLPKDRFSAERLKGVDSTLKIQPAELGDSAVYLCASSFGQGNTDTQYFGPGTRLTVL.

The V call is TRBV28, the J call TRBJ2-7; 10 positions agree with TRBD1. The ends lost 5 bases at V and 7 bases at J; junction bases unmatched: 14. The CDR3 totals 16 residues. Germline loops: CDR1 MDHEN, CDR2 SYDVKM. CDR3 residues: CASSTPGTGERGEQYF. Here the CDR3 DNA reads TGTGCCAGCAGTACCCCCGGGACAGGGGAAAGAGGGGAGCAGTACTTC.